This is a list of T cell receptor beta chains from one sample in a study of regulatory T cells in long-lasting Graves disease. MiXCR, run by TCRdb on the multiplex PCR reads, gives a single entry per CDR3 protein. The sample records about 290,000 distinct CDR3 sequences, more than 20% being singletons. Material: peripheral blood mononuclear cells (PBMCs), obtained when the disease was refractory, from a patient treated with antithyroid drugs. The receptor source for this set is a female donor with Graves disease. Each CDR3 is given with its conserved first and last residue. A D gene is named only where the DNA matches it firmly. Clone size is given for some rows only: seen once, a few or many times, or a class if the clone is expanded.

j_gene: TRBJ2-1
v_gene: TRBV30
abundance: few
d_gene: .
CDR3nt: TGTGCCTGGAGTGTATCAAGGGATGAGCAGTTCTTC
CDR3aa: CAWSVSRDEQFF

j_gene: TRBJ2-7
v_gene: TRBV2
abundance: .
d_gene: TRBD1
CDR3nt: TGTGCCAGCAGAGCCCGACAGGGTTTCACCTACGAGCAGTACTTC
CDR3aa: CASRARQGFTYEQYF

j_gene: TRBJ1-5
v_gene: TRBV7-8
abundance: many
d_gene: TRBD1
CDR3nt: TGTGCCAGCAGCTTGAGACAGGGAAGAGAGTGGAGCAATCAGCCCCAGCATTTT
CDR3aa: CASSLRQGREWSNQPQHF

j_gene: TRBJ1-2
v_gene: TRBV28
abundance: many
d_gene: TRBD1
CDR3nt: TGTGCCAGCAGTCGTCCGGGACAGGCCTATTATGGCTACACCTTC
CDR3aa: CASSRPGQAYYGYTF

j_gene: TRBJ2-3
v_gene: TRBV11-2
abundance: .
d_gene: TRBD2
CDR3nt: TGTGCCAGCAGCCCGAGGACTAGCGGGATAGACACAGATACGCAGTATTTT
CDR3aa: CASSPRTSGIDTDTQYF

j_gene: TRBJ2-7
v_gene: TRBV11-2
abundance: many
d_gene: .
CDR3nt: TGTGCCAGCATCACTGGCGGCAGCTCCTACGAGCAGTACTTC
CDR3aa: CASITGGSSYEQYF

j_gene: TRBJ2-5
v_gene: TRBV7-7
abundance: many
d_gene: .
CDR3nt: TGTGCTAGCAGCTTATACTCGGGGGTTGGGGAGACCCAGTACTTC
CDR3aa: CASSLYSGVGETQYF

j_gene: TRBJ1-6
v_gene: TRBV6-9
abundance: .
d_gene: .
CDR3nt: TGTGCCAGCAGTTACCGGCCAGATTCACCCCTCCACTTT
CDR3aa: CASSYRPDSPLHF

j_gene: TRBJ2-4
v_gene: TRBV7-9
abundance: few
d_gene: .
CDR3nt: TGTGCCAGCAGCTTAGCCCGGTTAGGTGGAAACATTCAGTACTTC
CDR3aa: CASSLARLGGNIQYF

j_gene: TRBJ2-6
v_gene: TRBV5-1
abundance: .
d_gene: .
CDR3nt: TGCGCCAGCAGCACTGGGGAAGGGGCCAACGTCCTGACTTTC
CDR3aa: CASSTGEGANVLTF

j_gene: TRBJ1-2
v_gene: TRBV3-1
abundance: few
d_gene: .
CDR3nt: TGTGCCAGCAGCCCCCTACAGGGTCCCTATGGCTACACCTTC
CDR3aa: CASSPLQGPYGYTF

j_gene: TRBJ2-3
v_gene: TRBV6-1
abundance: few
d_gene: .
CDR3nt: TGTGCCAGCAGTGAGGCCCCAACGTACACAGATACGCAGTATTTT
CDR3aa: CASSEAPTYTDTQYF

j_gene: TRBJ2-7
v_gene: TRBV7-2
abundance: few
d_gene: .
CDR3nt: TGTGCCAGCAGCTTAGAAGAGGGGGGCTACGAGCAGTACTTC
CDR3aa: CASSLEEGGYEQYF

j_gene: TRBJ2-7
v_gene: TRBV7-2
abundance: few
d_gene: TRBD2
CDR3nt: TGTGCCAACAGCTTAACTAGCGGCTCCTACGAGCAGTACTTC
CDR3aa: CANSLTSGSYEQYF

j_gene: TRBJ2-2
v_gene: TRBV27
abundance: many
d_gene: .
CDR3nt: TGTGCCAGCAGTCACCTCGGACCTGGTACCGGGGAGCTGTTTTTT
CDR3aa: CASSHLGPGTGELFF

j_gene: TRBJ1-3
v_gene: TRBV18
abundance: .
d_gene: .
CDR3nt: TGTGCCAGCTCACCACAAATCAGCCTCTCTGGAAACACCATATATTTT
CDR3aa: CASSPQISLSGNTIYF

j_gene: TRBJ2-1
v_gene: TRBV6-1
abundance: few
d_gene: .
CDR3nt: TGTGCCAGCAGGGGACTCGCGGTCTCTTACGAGTTCTTC
CDR3aa: CASRGLAVSYEFF

j_gene: TRBJ2-3
v_gene: TRBV20-1
abundance: .
d_gene: TRBD2
CDR3nt: TGCAGTGCCGGTTCGGGACTAGCGGGAGCAGGGACAGATACGCAGTATTTT
CDR3aa: CSAGSGLAGAGTDTQYF

j_gene: TRBJ1-1
v_gene: TRBV7-2
abundance: many
d_gene: TRBD1
CDR3nt: TGTGCCAGCAGCGGTGACAGGGGTTCGACTGAAGCTTTCTTT
CDR3aa: CASSGDRGSTEAFF

j_gene: TRBJ2-7
v_gene: TRBV28
abundance: few
d_gene: TRBD1
CDR3nt: TGTGCCAGCAGTGCAAACAGGGGGCAGTACTTC
CDR3aa: CASSANRGQYF

j_gene: TRBJ2-4
v_gene: TRBV20-1
abundance: few
d_gene: .
CDR3nt: TGCAGTGCTAGTCGTTTCGTACAGGACGGGGTATACATTCAGTACTTC
CDR3aa: CSASRFVQDGVYIQYF

j_gene: TRBJ2-3
v_gene: TRBV29-1
abundance: .
d_gene: .
CDR3nt: TGCAGCGTTGCTGGGGTTGTAGGAGATACGCAGTATTTT
CDR3aa: CSVAGVVGDTQYF

j_gene: TRBJ1-2
v_gene: TRBV7-2
abundance: .
d_gene: .
CDR3nt: TGTGCCAGCAGCCTACCCTCCGACAGGCACTATGGCTGCACCTTC
CDR3aa: CASSLPSDRHYGCTF

j_gene: TRBJ2-1
v_gene: TRBV28
abundance: .
d_gene: TRBD2
CDR3nt: TGTGCCAGCAGTGGTCGCGGGAGGGGAGGGAATGAGCAGTTCTTC
CDR3aa: CASSGRGRGGNEQFF

j_gene: TRBJ1-6
v_gene: TRBV27
abundance: many
d_gene: .
CDR3nt: TGTGCCAGCAGTTTCAACAGGATTTCACCCCTCCACTTT
CDR3aa: CASSFNRISPLHF

j_gene: TRBJ2-7
v_gene: TRBV7-9
abundance: few
d_gene: TRBD2
CDR3nt: TGTGCCAGCAGCTTAGGGGCTAGCGGGAATGAGCAGTACTTC
CDR3aa: CASSLGASGNEQYF

j_gene: TRBJ2-7
v_gene: TRBV7-9
abundance: many
d_gene: TRBD1
CDR3nt: TGTGCCAGCAGCTTACAGGGGGACTACGAGCAGTACTTC
CDR3aa: CASSLQGDYEQYF

j_gene: TRBJ2-7
v_gene: TRBV6-1
abundance: .
d_gene: .
CDR3nt: TGTGCCAGCAGCGTGGGCCGAACCTACGAGCAGTACTTC
CDR3aa: CASSVGRTYEQYF

j_gene: TRBJ1-6
v_gene: TRBV20-1
abundance: many
d_gene: .
CDR3nt: TGCAGTGCGCCCCTCACGTTAGGTGGGCTCCTCCACTTT
CDR3aa: CSAPLTLGGLLHF

j_gene: TRBJ2-2
v_gene: TRBV7-6
abundance: few
d_gene: TRBD1
CDR3nt: TGTGCCAGCAGACCGACAGGGCCCGGGGAGCTGTTTTTT
CDR3aa: CASRPTGPGELFF

j_gene: TRBJ1-3
v_gene: TRBV12-3/TRBV12-4
abundance: many
d_gene: .
CDR3nt: TGTGCCAGCAGTGGATCCGCATCTGGAAACACCATATATTTT
CDR3aa: CASSGSASGNTIYF